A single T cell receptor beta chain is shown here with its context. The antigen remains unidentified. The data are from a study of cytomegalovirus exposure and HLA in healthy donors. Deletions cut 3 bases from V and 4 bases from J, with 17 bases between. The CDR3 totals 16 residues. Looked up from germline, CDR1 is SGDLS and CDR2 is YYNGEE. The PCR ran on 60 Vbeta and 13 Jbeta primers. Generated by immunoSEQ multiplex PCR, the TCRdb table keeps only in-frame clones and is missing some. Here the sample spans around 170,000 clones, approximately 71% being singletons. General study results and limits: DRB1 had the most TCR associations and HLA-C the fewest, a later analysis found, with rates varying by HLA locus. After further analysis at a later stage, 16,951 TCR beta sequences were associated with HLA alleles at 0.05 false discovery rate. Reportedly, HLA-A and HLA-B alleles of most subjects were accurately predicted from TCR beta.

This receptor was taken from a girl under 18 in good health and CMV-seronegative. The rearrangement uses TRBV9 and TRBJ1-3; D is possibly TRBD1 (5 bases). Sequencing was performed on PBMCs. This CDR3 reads CASSAKTAGGGNTIYF. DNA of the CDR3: TGTGCCAGCAGCGCGAAGACGGCCGGGGGGGGAAACACCATATATTTT. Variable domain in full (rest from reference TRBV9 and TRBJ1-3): DSGVTQTPKHLITATGQRVTLRCSPRSGDLSVYWYQQSLDQGLQFLIQYYNGEERAKGNILERFSAQQFPDLHSELNLSSLELGDSALYFCASSAKTAGGGNTIYFGEGSWLTVV.